The source of this T cell receptor (beta chain) is a study of vaccination effects on CD4 cells after COVID-19. On this clone: No antigen is known for it.

This CDR3 is built from 18 residues. J gave up 0 bases and V 5 bases, and 10 bases lay outside the gene matches. CDR1 and CDR2 (germline): SNHLY, FYNNEI. The table came from immunoSEQ multiplex PCR; TCRdb's copy has only in-frame clones and leaves some out. The sample lists about 27,000 clones, about 70% occurring once. Antigen-specific CD4+ T cells were expanded with viral peptide pools in the ViraFEST assay before sequencing. Subsequent to roughly 9 days of culture, CD4+ T cells were isolated. Nobody among the vaccine recipients had prior SARS-CoV-2 infection (nucleocapsid antibodies were negative).

The chain has TRBV2 and TRBJ2-6; 7 bases map to TRBD1. The input for sequencing was CD4+ T cells from PBMCs cultured with HCoV-NL63 spike peptides, taken before COVID-19 vaccination. The source is a human donor who received a COVID-19 vaccine. CDR3 in amino acids: CASSRYGTVISGANVLTF. The CDR3 nucleotides read TGTGCCAGCAGTCGGTATGGGACAGTAATCTCTGGGGCCAACGTCCTGACTTTC.